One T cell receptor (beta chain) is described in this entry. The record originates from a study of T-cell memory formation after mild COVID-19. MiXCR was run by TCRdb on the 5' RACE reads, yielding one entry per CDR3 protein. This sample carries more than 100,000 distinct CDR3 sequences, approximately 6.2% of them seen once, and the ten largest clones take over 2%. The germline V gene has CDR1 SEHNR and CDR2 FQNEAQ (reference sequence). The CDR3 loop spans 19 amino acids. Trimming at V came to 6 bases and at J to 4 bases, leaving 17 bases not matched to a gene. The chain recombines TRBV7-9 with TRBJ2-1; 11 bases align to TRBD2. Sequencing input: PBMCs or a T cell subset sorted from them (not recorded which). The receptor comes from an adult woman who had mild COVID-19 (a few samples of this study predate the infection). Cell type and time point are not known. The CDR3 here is CASSPGLVAGGIVYNEQFF. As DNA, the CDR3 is TGTGCCAGCAGTCCAGGGTTGGTAGCGGGAGGGATTGTGTACAATGAGCAGTTCTTC.